These 22 T cell receptor beta chains share one sample of origin, sequenced in a study of blood T cell repertoires in COVID-19. TCRdb keeps only in-frame clones here, not all; method: immunoSEQ multiplex PCR. The sample contains 250,000 to 300,000 clones, under 90% of which appear only once. Sequencing was carried out using peripheral blood. These receptors came from a woman in her thirties with COVID-19, enrolled during active disease.

The chain carries TRBV3-1 (or the pseudogene TRBV3-2) and TRBJ2-2; weak D call: TRBD1 (5 bases). The CDR3 spans 14 residues. Trimming left V 0 bases short and J 6 bases short, with 8 bases between. Germline V gives CDR1 LGHDT, CDR2 YNNKEL (reference sequence). The CDR3 DNA is TGTGCCAGCAGCCAAGATCTCAGGGCCGGGGAGCTGTTTTTT. Its translation is CASSQDLRAGELFF.

The chain uses TRBV5-8 and TRBJ2-3; weak D call: TRBD1 (6 bases). The CDR3 is 16 residues long. The germline V gene has CDR1 SGHTS and CDR2 YDEGEE. V lost 4 bases and J 0 bases, leaving 15 bases between the germline ends. CDR3 residues: CASSPGTYSSTDTQYF. In DNA, the CDR3 is TGTGCCAGCAGCCCAGGGACATACTCTAGCACAGATACGCAGTATTTT.

V gene TRBV7-9 combines with J gene TRBJ2-7; no firm D call. The germline V and J ends were trimmed by 4 bases and 3 bases, with 10 bases remaining between them. This CDR3 has 13 amino acids. Per germline, CDR1 SEHNR and CDR2 FQNEAQ (reference sequence). CDR3 sequence (DNA): TGTGCCAGCAGCTGGCCACCAGACTACGAGCAGTACTTC. Translated, it gives CASSWPPDYEQYF. The variable domain in full, completed from reference TRBV7-9 and TRBJ2-7, reads DTGVSQNPRHKITKRGQNVTFRCDPISEHNRLYWYRQTLGQGPEFLTYFQNEAQLEKSRLLSDRFSAERPKGSFSTLEIQRTEQGDSAMYLCASSWPPDYEQYFGPGTRLTVT.

The rearrangement joins TRBV5-1 to TRBJ2-1, with 9 positions matching TRBD2. V trimming: 4 bases; J trimming: 7 bases; junction bases outside the gene matches: 12. The CDR3 contains 16 residues. CDR1 and CDR2 from the germline V gene are SGHRS and YFSETQ. The DNA of the CDR3 is TGCGCCAGCAGCCTCACAGGCGGGGGGGCGAAGAATGAGCAGTTCTTC. It codes for CASSLTGGGAKNEQFF.

V gene TRBV27 combines with J gene TRBJ2-2; D call uncertain. In germline, CDR1 is MNHEY, CDR2 SMNVEV (reference sequence). There are 14 residues in the CDR3. V lost 3 bases, J lost 1 base, and 6 bases lay in between. CDR3 region: CASSFTMNTGELFF. The CDR3 bases are TGTGCCAGCAGTTTCACTATGAACACCGGGGAGCTGTTTTTT.

CDR3 residues: CATTRAGANVLTF. The CDR3 bases are TGTGCCACCACACGAGCTGGGGCCAACGTCCTGACTTTC. The chain is built from TRBV7-9 and TRBJ2-6; no firm D call. Germline V gene lookup returns CDR1 SEHNR and CDR2 FQNEAQ (reference sequence). The CDR3 has 13 residues. Deletions cut 10 bases from V and 2 bases from J, with 9 bases between.

Note on this clone: The same CDR3 is also encoded by other DNA sequences in this sample. This chain joins TRBV6-5 and TRBJ1-5, with TRBD1 as a possible D gene (6 bases). CDR1 and CDR2 from the germline V gene are MNHEY and SVGAGI. Deletions cut 4 bases from V and 2 bases from J, with 12 bases between. This CDR3 contains 15 residues. CDR3 residues: CASSSGGLGNQPQHF. DNA for the CDR3: TGTGCCAGCAGTTCCGGGGGGCTGGGCAATCAGCCCCAGCATTTT.

The rearrangement uses TRBV4-1 and TRBJ1-5; D gene uncertain. V was cut by 4 bases and J by 7 bases, with 23 bases left in between. The germline V gene encodes CDR1 MGHRA and CDR2 YSYEKL. The CDR3 is 17 amino acids. For the CDR3, the DNA is TGCGCCAGCAGCCCCCGTGAAGGGAACATAGGGAGGCAGCCCCAGCATTTT. Its protein is CASSPREGNIGRQPQHF.

The chain links TRBV2 to TRBJ1-1; D might be TRBD1 (6 bases). This CDR3 is 16 amino acids long. Germline values: CDR1 SNHLY, CDR2 FYNNEI. The V and J ends lost 4 bases and 0 bases respectively, with 15 bases between them. CDR3 in DNA: TGTGCCAGCAGTGTACCTACAGGGACCATGAACACTGAAGCTTTCTTT. It encodes CASSVPTGTMNTEAFF.

The CDR3, as DNA: TGTGCCAGCAGCCCAGTGGGGGGAAATGGCTACACCTTC. Amino acid sequence: CASSPVGGNGYTF. This sequence joins TRBV5-4 and TRBJ1-2; the D gene is possibly TRBD1 (5 bases). The CDR3 extends over 13 amino acids. The V and J ends lost 4 bases and 6 bases respectively, with 13 bases between them. The germline V gene has CDR1 SGHNT and CDR2 YYREEE (reference sequence). The full variable domain, completed using reference TRBV5-4 and TRBJ1-2, is ETGVTQSPTHLIKTRGQQVTLRCSSQSGHNTVSWYQQALGQGPQFIFQYYREEENGRGNFPPRFSGLQFPNYSSELNVNALELDDSALYLCASSPVGGNGYTFGSGTRLTVV.

V gene TRBV7-8 combines with J gene TRBJ2-3, with D perhaps matching TRBD2 (6 bases). The V and J ends lost 5 bases and 6 bases respectively, with 18 bases between them. Per germline, CDR1 SGHVS and CDR2 FQNEAQ. This CDR3 contains 15 residues. This CDR3 is CASSKAGSGRDTQYF. CDR3 sequence (DNA): TGTGCCAGCAGCAAAGCAGGATCGGGGAGGGATACGCAGTATTTT. Full variable domain (remainder filled in from reference TRBV7-8 and TRBJ2-3): GAGVSQSPRYKVAKRGQDVALRCDPISGHVSLFWYQQALGQGPEFLTYFQNEAQLDKSGLPSDRFFAERPEGSVSTLKIQRTQQEDSAVYLCASSKAGSGRDTQYFGPGTRLTVL.

The DNA of the CDR3 is TGTGCCAGCAGTACTCCTGGAGGGGGGGACACAGATACGCAGTATTTT. It yields the protein CASSTPGGGDTDTQYF. This rearrangement joins TRBV27 to TRBJ2-3, with D perhaps TRBD2 (7 bases). Trimming cost V 5 bases and J 2 bases, with 17 bases left between them. Germline CDR1 is MNHEY and CDR2 is SMNVEV (reference sequence). This CDR3 is 16 amino acids long.

This CDR3 is CASSPARQETQYF. CDR3 DNA sequence: TGCGCCAGCAGCCCCGCGCGGCAAGAGACCCAGTACTTC. The J gene is TRBJ2-5, the V gene TRBV5-1; the D is unclear. V lost 4 bases and J lost 2, with 9 bases in between. Germline CDR1 reads SGHRS; CDR2 reads YFSETQ. This CDR3 spans 13 amino acids.

The chain carries TRBV5-4 and TRBJ1-2, with no clear D. This CDR3 has 12 residues. The V gene's germline CDR1 is SGHNT and CDR2 YYREEE (reference sequence). Trimming removed 4 bases at V and 13 bases at J, with 17 bases between. The CDR3 nucleotides read TGTGCCAGCAGCGACGAGCCGCTACTAAGCACCTTC. The encoded protein is CASSDEPLLSTF.

The chain recombines TRBV19 with TRBJ1-2; 8 bases agree with TRBD1. CDR3 length: 16 amino acids. Germline lookup yields CDR1 LNHDA and CDR2 SQIVND (reference sequence). V shed 6 bases and J 7 bases; nucleotides not matched to a gene: 16. CDR3 loop: CASSMLPRGQRGGYTF. Written as DNA, the CDR3 is TGTGCCAGTAGCATGTTGCCCAGGGGGCAGCGGGGTGGCTACACCTTC.

This chain connects TRBV7-9 to TRBJ2-5, with 8 bases fitting TRBD1. Germline values: CDR1 SEHNR, CDR2 FQNEAQ (reference sequence). The CDR3 contains 16 residues. J lost 5 bases, V lost 1 base, and 9 bases had no gene match. Here the CDR3 DNA reads TGTGCCAGCAGCTTAGTTTATCGGACAGGGCTGGAGACCCAGTACTTC. As protein: CASSLVYRTGLETQYF.

In its sample, this clone was seen a few times. The V gene is TRBV12-5, the J gene TRBJ2-3, with D perhaps TRBD2 (5 bases). The CDR3 sequence is 15 residues long. The V gene's germline CDR1 is LGHNT and CDR2 FRNRAP. The V end was cut by 1 base, the J end by 1 base, with 9 bases between. CDR3 in DNA: TGTGCTAGTGGTTTGGCAGTCGGGGGCACAGATACGCAGTATTTT. Protein: CASGLAVGGTDTQYF.

The chain couples TRBV6-6 to TRBJ1-2, with D perhaps TRBD1 (5 bases). Trimming left V 7 bases short and J 4 bases short, with 16 bases between. Germline values: CDR1 MNHNY, CDR2 SVGAGI (reference sequence). This CDR3 has 14 residues. This CDR3 reads CASTTPGGGYGYTF. CDR3 in DNA: TGTGCCAGCACCACTCCGGGGGGGGGCTATGGCTACACCTTC.

This clone was detected only once. The V call is TRBV5-1, the J call TRBJ2-3, with D perhaps TRBD2 (6 bases). Trimming took off 4 bases at V and 0 bases at J, with 21 bases between the two ends. Germline lookup yields CDR1 SGHRS and CDR2 YFSETQ. This CDR3 contains 18 residues. CDR3 region: CASSRGARRALSTDTQYF. CDR3 bases: TGCGCCAGCAGCAGAGGAGCGAGGAGGGCTCTTAGCACAGATACGCAGTATTTT.

The chain couples TRBV27 to TRBJ2-1, with D perhaps TRBD1 (6 bases). V was clipped by 5 bases and J by 2 bases, with 10 bases between them. Looked up from germline, CDR1 is MNHEY and CDR2 is SMNVEV (reference sequence). The CDR3 length is 14 residues. The CDR3 DNA follows: TGTGCCAGCAGTGGAACAGGGCCCTACAATGAGCAGTTCTTC. Translating gives CASSGTGPYNEQFF.

This sequence joins TRBV12-3 or TRBV12-4 and TRBJ2-2; no reliable D call. V lost 5 bases and J 2 bases, leaving 6 bases between the germline ends. The CDR3 has 13 residues. CDR3 residues: CASSHTNTGELFF. The CDR3 DNA reads TGTGCCAGCAGTCACACCAACACCGGGGAGCTGTTTTTT.

This chain connects TRBV23-1 to TRBJ1-1; D is possibly TRBD1 (5 bases). TRBV23-1 falls under the ORF class, with uncertain function. V lost 2 bases and J 1 base, leaving 14 bases between the germline ends. This CDR3 has 16 amino acids. The CDR3 reads CASSQALHRKNTEAFF. CDR3 nucleotide sequence: TGCGCCAGCAGTCAAGCCCTCCACAGGAAGAACACTGAAGCTTTCTTT.